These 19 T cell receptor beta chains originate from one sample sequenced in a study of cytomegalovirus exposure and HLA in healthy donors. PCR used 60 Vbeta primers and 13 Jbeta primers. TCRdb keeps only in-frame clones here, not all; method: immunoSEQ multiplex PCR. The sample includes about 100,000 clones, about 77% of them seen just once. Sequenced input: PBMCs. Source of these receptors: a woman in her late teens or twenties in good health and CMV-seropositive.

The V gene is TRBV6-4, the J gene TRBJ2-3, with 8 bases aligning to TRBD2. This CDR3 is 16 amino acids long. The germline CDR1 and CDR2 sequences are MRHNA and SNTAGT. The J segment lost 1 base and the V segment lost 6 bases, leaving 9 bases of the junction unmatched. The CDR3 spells CASSLTLAAGTDTQYF. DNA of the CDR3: TGTGCCAGCAGCCTAACACTAGCGGCGGGCACAGATACGCAGTATTTT.

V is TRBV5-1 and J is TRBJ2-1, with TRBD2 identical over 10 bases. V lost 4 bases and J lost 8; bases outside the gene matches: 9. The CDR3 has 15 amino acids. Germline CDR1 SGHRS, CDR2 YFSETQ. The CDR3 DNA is TGCGCCAGCAGCGTATCTAGCGGGAGCGGCTATGAGCAGTTCTTC. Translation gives CASSVSSGSGYEQFF. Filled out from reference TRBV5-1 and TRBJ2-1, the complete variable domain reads KAGVTQTPRYLIKTRGQQVTLSCSPISGHRSVSWYQQTPGQGLQFLFEYFSETQRNKGNFPGRFSGRQFSNSRSEMNVSTLELGDSALYLCASSVSSGSGYEQFFGPGTRLTVL.

This CDR3 reads CASSLHGTSGRAVDTQYF. The CDR3, as DNA: TGTGCCAGCAGCCTCCACGGGACTAGCGGGAGGGCCGTTGATACGCAGTATTTT. The chain couples TRBV7-6 to TRBJ2-3; 16 bases line up with TRBD2. This CDR3 region has 18 residues. Unmatched junction bases numbered 11, after V lost 5 bases and J lost 6 bases. Germline CDR1 SGHVS, CDR2 FNYEAQ.

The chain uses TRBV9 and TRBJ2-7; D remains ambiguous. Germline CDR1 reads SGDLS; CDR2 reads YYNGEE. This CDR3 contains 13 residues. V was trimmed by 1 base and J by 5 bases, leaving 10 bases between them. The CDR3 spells CASSVTLSNEQYF. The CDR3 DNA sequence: TGTGCCAGCAGCGTAACCCTATCCAACGAGCAGTACTTC.

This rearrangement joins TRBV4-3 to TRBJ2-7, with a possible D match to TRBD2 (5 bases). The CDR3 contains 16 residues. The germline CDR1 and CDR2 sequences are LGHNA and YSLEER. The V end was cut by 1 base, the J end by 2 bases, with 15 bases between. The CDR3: CASSQGPQLVPYEQYF. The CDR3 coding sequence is TGCGCCAGCAGCCAAGGCCCACAACTAGTCCCCTACGAGCAGTACTTC.

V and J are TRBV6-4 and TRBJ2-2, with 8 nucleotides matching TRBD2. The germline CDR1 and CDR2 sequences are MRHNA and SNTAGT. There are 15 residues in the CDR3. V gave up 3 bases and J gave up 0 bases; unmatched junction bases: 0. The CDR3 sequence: CASSEGLANTGELFF. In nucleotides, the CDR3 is TGTGCCAGCAGTGAGGGACTAGCGAACACCGGGGAGCTGTTTTTT.

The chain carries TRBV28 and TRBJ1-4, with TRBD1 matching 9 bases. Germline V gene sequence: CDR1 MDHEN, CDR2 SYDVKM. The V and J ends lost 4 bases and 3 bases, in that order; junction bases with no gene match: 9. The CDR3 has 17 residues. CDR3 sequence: CASSSRTGGASNEKLFF. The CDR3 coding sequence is TGTGCCAGCAGTTCGCGAACAGGGGGCGCGTCTAATGAAAAACTGTTTTTT.

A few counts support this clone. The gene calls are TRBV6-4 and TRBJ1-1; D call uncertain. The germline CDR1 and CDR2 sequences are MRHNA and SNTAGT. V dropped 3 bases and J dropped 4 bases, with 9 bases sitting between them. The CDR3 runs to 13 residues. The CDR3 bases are TGTGCCAGCAGTGAGCAGGCCCGCACTGAAGCTTTCTTT. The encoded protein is CASSEQARTEAFF.

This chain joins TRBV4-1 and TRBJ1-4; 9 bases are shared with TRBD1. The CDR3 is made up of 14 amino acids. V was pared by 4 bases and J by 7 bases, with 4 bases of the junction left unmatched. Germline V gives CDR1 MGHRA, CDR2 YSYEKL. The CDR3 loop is CASSLTGGLEKLFF. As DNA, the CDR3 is TGCGCCAGCAGCCTAACAGGGGGCCTTGAAAAACTGTTTTTT.

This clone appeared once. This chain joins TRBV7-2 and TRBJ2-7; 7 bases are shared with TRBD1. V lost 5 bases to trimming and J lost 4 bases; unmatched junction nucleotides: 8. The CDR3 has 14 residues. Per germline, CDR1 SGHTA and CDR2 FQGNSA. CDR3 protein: CASSPGTERYEQYF. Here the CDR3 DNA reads TGTGCCAGCAGCCCGGGGACAGAGAGATACGAGCAGTACTTC.

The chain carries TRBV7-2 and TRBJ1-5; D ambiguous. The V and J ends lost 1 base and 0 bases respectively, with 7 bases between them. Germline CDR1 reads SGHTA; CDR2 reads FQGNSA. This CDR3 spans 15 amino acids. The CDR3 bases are TGTGCCAGCAGCTTAGGTATTTATAGCAATCAGCCCCAGCATTTT. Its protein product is CASSLGIYSNQPQHF.

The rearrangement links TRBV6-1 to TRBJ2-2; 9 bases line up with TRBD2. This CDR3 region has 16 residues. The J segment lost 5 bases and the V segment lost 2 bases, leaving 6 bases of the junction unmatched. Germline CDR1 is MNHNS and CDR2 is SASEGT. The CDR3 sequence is CASSESLAGGTGELFF. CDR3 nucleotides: TGTGCCAGCAGTGAATCACTAGCGGGCGGGACCGGGGAGCTGTTTTTT.

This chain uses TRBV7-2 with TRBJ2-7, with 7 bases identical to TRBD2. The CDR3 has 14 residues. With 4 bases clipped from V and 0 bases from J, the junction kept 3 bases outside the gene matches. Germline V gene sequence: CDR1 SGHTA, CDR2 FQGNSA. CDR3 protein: CASSYERDSYEQYF. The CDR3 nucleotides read TGTGCCAGCAGCTACGAGCGGGACTCCTACGAGCAGTACTTC.

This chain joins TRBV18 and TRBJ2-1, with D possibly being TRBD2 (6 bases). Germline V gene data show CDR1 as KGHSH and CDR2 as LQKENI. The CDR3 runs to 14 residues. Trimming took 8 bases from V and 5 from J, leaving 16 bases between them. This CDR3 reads CASVGGAQDNEQFF. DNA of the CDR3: TGTGCCAGCGTAGGAGGGGCGCAAGACAATGAGCAGTTCTTC.

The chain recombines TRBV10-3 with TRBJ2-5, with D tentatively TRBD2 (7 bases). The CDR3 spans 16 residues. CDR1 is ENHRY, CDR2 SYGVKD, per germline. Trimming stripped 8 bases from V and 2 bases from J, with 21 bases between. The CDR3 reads CAIGGPRGGEQETQYF. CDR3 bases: TGTGCCATCGGTGGTCCGAGGGGGGGGGAGCAAGAGACCCAGTACTTC.

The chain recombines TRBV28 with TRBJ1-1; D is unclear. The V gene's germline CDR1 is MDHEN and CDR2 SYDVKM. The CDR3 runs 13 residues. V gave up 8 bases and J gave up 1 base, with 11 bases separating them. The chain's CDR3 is CASHSDRNTEAFF. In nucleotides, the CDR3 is TGTGCCAGCCACAGTGACCGGAACACTGAAGCTTTCTTT.

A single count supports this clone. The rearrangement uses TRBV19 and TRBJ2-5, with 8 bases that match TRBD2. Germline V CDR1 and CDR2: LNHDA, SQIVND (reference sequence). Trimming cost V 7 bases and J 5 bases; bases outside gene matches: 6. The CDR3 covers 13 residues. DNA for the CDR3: TGTGCCAGTACTGGGCGGGAGGATGAGACCCAGTACTTC. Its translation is CASTGREDETQYF.

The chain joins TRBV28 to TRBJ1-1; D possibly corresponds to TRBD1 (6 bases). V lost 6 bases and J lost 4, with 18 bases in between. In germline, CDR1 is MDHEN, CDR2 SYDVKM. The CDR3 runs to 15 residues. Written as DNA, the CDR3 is TGTGCCAGCAGGTCTACCGGGACAAGGGCCACTGAAGCTTTCTTT. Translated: CASRSTGTRATEAFF.

CDR3 protein: CASSSPGQGALEQYF. The CDR3 DNA reads TGTGCCAGCAGCTCGCCGGGACAGGGGGCGCTCGAGCAGTACTTC. This chain links TRBV7-9 with TRBJ2-7, with 12 bases aligning to TRBD1. The ends lost 4 bases at V and 6 bases at J; junction bases unmatched: 7. Germline V gene lookup returns CDR1 SEHNR and CDR2 FQNEAQ (reference sequence). This CDR3 is 15 amino acids long.